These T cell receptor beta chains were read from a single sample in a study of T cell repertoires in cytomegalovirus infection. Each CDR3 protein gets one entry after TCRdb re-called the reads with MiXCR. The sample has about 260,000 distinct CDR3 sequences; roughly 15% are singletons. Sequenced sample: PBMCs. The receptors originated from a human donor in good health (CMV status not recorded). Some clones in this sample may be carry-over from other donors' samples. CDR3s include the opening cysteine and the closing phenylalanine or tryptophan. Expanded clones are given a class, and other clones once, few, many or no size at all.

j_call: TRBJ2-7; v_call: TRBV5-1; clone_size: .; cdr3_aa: CASSLDRGPIGQYF
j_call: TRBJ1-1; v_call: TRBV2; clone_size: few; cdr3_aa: CASRDVGPYRANTEAFF
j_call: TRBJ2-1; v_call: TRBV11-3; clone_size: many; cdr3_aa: CASSSTGTGGLNEQFF
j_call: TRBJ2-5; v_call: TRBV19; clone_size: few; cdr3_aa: CASSIGTDQETQYF
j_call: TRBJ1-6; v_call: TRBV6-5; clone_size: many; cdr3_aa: CASSYDRSSPLHF
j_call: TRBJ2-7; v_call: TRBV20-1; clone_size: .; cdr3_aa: CSVPGGGLLEQYF
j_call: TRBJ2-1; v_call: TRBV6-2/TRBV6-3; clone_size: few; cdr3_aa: CASSSGWGNEQFF
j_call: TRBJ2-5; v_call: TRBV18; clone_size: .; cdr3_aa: CASSPGGTGQETQYF
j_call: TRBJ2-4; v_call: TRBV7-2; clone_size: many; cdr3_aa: CASTLPQGGPQSGKNIQYF
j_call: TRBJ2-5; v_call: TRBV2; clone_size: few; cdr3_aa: CASSEARVGTSKTQYF
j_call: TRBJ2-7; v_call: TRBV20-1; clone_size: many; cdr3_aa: CSASDQRRSYEQYF
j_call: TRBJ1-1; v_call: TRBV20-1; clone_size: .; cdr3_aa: CSASLGTTAEAFF
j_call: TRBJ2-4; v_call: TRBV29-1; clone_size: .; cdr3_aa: CSVEHRDAIQYF
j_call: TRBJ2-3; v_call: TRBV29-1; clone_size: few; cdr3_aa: CSVPTSGRTDTQYF
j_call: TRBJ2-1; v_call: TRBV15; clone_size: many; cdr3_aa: CATSRGLGLGEQFF
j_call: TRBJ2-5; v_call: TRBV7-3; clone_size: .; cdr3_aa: CASSPKMGETQYF
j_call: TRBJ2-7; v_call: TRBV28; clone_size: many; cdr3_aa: CASSLASEPRYEQYF
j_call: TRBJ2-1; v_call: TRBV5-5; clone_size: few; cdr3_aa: CASSGTGQGNDNEQFF
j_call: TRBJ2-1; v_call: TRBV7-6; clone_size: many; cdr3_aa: CASSHGLALEQFF
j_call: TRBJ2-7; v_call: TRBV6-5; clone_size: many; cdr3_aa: CASSYRRDSSYEQYF
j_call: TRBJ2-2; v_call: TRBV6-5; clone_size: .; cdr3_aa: CASSYLAGSEGELFF
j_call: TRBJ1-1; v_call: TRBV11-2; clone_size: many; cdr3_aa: CASSLGYQNTEAFF
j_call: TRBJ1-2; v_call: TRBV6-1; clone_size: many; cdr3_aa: CASSSLAEGSYTF
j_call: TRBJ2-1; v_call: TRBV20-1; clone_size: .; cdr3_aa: CSAPGQSGIFNEQFF
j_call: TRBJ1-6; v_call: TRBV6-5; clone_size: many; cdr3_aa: CASRAGTDNSPLHF
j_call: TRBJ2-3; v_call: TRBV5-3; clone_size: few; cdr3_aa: CASSSNSGGASTDTQYF
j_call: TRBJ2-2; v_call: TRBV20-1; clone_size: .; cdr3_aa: CSARSLQGARELFF